The 20 T cell receptor beta chains below come from one sample, sequenced in a study of cytomegalovirus exposure and HLA in healthy donors. The repertoire was sequenced with immunoSEQ multiplex PCR; TCRdb's copy has only in-frame clones and lacks some. The profile shows 80,000 to 100,000 clones, more than 75% of them singletons. Sequencing was done on a sample of PBMCs. The source is a man aged 18 to 30 in good health and CMV-seropositive.

The rearrangement links TRBV5-5 to TRBJ2-7; TRBD1 matches 7 bases. J gave up 3 bases and V 3 bases, and 9 bases lay outside the gene matches. This CDR3 region has 15 residues. Per the germline V gene, CDR1 is SGHKS and CDR2 is YYEKEE (reference sequence). The DNA for the CDR3 is TGTGCCAGCAGCTCACGGGACAGTATTTTCTACGAGCAGTACTTC. It is translated as CASSSRDSIFYEQYF.

The V call is TRBV7-2, the J call TRBJ2-7; 7 nucleotides line up with TRBD2. From germline, CDR1 is SGHTA and CDR2 FQGNSA. J gave up 6 bases and V 4 bases, and 9 bases lay outside the gene matches. The CDR3 has 14 amino acids. The CDR3 DNA reads as TGTGCCAGCAGCTCAACGCCTCGCGGGGGCGAGCAGTACTTC. This sequence encodes CASSSTPRGGEQYF.

This clone was seen a few times. This chain uses TRBV4-3 with TRBJ2-6, with D tentatively TRBD2 (6 bases). The germline V gene has CDR1 LGHNA and CDR2 YSLEER. There are 16 residues in the CDR3. Trimming removed 0 bases from V and 2 bases from J, with 8 bases in between. This CDR3 reads CASSQDWGAGANVLTF. In DNA form, the CDR3 reads TGCGCCAGCAGCCAAGATTGGGGGGCTGGGGCCAACGTCCTGACTTTC.

This clone has just a few counts. The V gene is TRBV6-6, the J gene TRBJ2-7, with 10 bases identical to TRBD1. Trimming took 6 bases from V and 1 from J; bases not matched to a gene: 6. From germline, CDR1 is MNHNY and CDR2 SVGAGI (reference sequence). The CDR3 contains 15 residues. The CDR3 here is CASSGRDRGSYEQYF. CDR3 bases: TGTGCCAGCAGCGGGCGGGACAGGGGATCCTACGAGCAGTACTTC.

The chain joins TRBV9 to TRBJ1-3; D is ambiguous. There are 15 residues in the CDR3. With 0 bases removed from V and 0 bases from J, the gap between germline ends came to 7 bases. Germline CDR1 and CDR2: SGDLS and YYNGEE. DNA of the CDR3: TGTGCCAGCAGCGTAGAGGCAGGCTCTGGAAACACCATATATTTT. This sequence encodes CASSVEAGSGNTIYF.

This clone was counted between two and nine times. CDR3 DNA: TGCGCCAGCAGCTTGACAGACAGCCTGAACACTGAAGCTTTCTTT. Protein product: CASSLTDSLNTEAFF. The chain joins TRBV5-1 to TRBJ1-1; perhaps TRBD1 as D (5 bases). The germline V and J ends were trimmed by 1 base and 0 bases, with 10 bases remaining between them. CDR3 length: 15 residues. The germline CDR1 and CDR2 sequences are SGHRS and YFSETQ.

The CDR3 nucleotides are TGTGCCAGCAGTTACCGCGGGGGGGCTTCCGGGGAGCTGTTTTTT. This gives the protein CASSYRGGASGELFF. The chain couples TRBV6-5 to TRBJ2-2; TRBD2 matches at 9 bases. The CDR3 covers 15 residues. Germline values: CDR1 MNHEY, CDR2 SVGAGI. V lost 2 bases, J lost 6 bases, and 4 bases stayed unmatched.

The CDR3 spells CASSSQTGANGYTF. The CDR3 region has the DNA TGTGCCAGCAGTTCTCAGACAGGCGCAAATGGCTACACCTTC. V and J are TRBV5-5 and TRBJ1-2; D might be TRBD1 (6 bases). V dropped 5 bases and J dropped 6 bases, with 17 bases sitting between them. This CDR3 region has 14 residues. Per the germline V gene, CDR1 is SGHKS and CDR2 is YYEKEE (reference sequence).

The genes are TRBV29-1 and TRBJ2-2; no definite D call. The germline CDR1 and CDR2 sequences are SQVTM and ANQGSEA. V lost 1 base to trimming and J lost 2 bases, with 8 bases between them. The CDR3 has 14 amino acids. The CDR3 reads CSVEGQFNTGELFF. CDR3 coding DNA: TGCAGCGTTGAAGGGCAGTTTAACACCGGGGAGCTGTTTTTT.

The V and J genes are TRBV5-1 and TRBJ1-1; D might be TRBD1 (5 bases). V dropped 2 bases and J dropped 8 bases, with 13 bases sitting between them. Germline loops: CDR1 SGHRS, CDR2 YFSETQ. The CDR3 is made up of 13 amino acids. CDR3 loop: CASSFGRAQEAFF. CDR3 coding DNA: TGCGCCAGCAGCTTCGGCAGGGCCCAAGAAGCTTTCTTT. Complete variable domain (other parts from reference TRBV5-1 and TRBJ1-1): KAGVTQTPRYLIKTRGQQVTLSCSPISGHRSVSWYQQTPGQGLQFLFEYFSETQRNKGNFPGRFSGRQFSNSRSEMNVSTLELGDSALYLCASSFGRAQEAFFGQGTRLTVV.

The V and J genes are TRBV14 and TRBJ2-3; tentative D call: TRBD1 (6 bases). Germline V gives CDR1 SGHDN, CDR2 FVKESK. The CDR3 has 14 residues. Trimming removed 1 base from V and 9 bases from J, with 14 bases in between. The CDR3 nucleotides are TGTGCCAGCAGCCAAGTGATGGGGGCGACCACGCAGTATTTT. Translating gives CASSQVMGATTQYF.

The chain uses TRBV15 and TRBJ2-5; 13 bases agree with TRBD2. CDR3 size: 18 residues. Germline lookup yields CDR1 LNHNV and CDR2 YYDKDF (reference sequence). J gave up 5 bases and V 3 bases, and 12 bases lay outside the gene matches. CDR3 in amino acids: CATSRGTRLAGGVETQYF. As DNA, the CDR3 is TGTGCCACCAGCAGGGGCACCCGACTAGCGGGAGGCGTGGAGACCCAGTACTTC.

The V call is TRBV28, the J call TRBJ1-2; the D gene is possibly TRBD1 (6 bases). Germline CDR1 is MDHEN and CDR2 is SYDVKM. The CDR3 is made up of 18 amino acids. V lost 6 bases, J lost 3 bases, and 26 bases lay in between. DNA of the CDR3: TGTGCCAGCAGACGACTTGGGTGGCAGGGGTCGGTGGACTATGGCTACACCTTC. Encoded protein: CASRRLGWQGSVDYGYTF.

This chain uses TRBV5-4 with TRBJ2-2; 7 positions match TRBD1. Germline CDR1 reads SGHNT; CDR2 reads YYREEE (reference sequence). V lost 4 bases to trimming and J lost 1 base; unmatched junction nucleotides: 7. The CDR3 contains 16 residues. CDR3 loop: CASSPQTGQNTGELFF. Here the CDR3 DNA reads TGTGCCAGCAGCCCCCAGACAGGGCAGAACACCGGGGAGCTGTTTTTT.

This chain uses TRBV7-2 with TRBJ2-7, with 11 bases aligning to TRBD1. With V trimmed by 5 bases and J by 4 bases, 10 bases remained unmatched. Germline assignment: CDR1 SGHTA and CDR2 FQGNSA. CDR3 length equals 16 residues. In nucleotides, the CDR3 is TGTGCCAGCAGCGATAGGGACAGGGGGGGGTTTTACGAGCAGTACTTC. Its protein is CASSDRDRGGFYEQYF. The full variable domain, its missing parts supplied by reference TRBV7-2 and TRBJ2-7, is GAGVSQSPSNKVTEKGKDVELRCDPISGHTALYWYRQSLGQGLEFLIYFQGNSAPDKSGLPSDRFSAERTGGSVSTLTIQRTQQEDSAVYLCASSDRDRGGFYEQYFGPGTRLTVT.

The J gene is TRBJ1-5, the V gene TRBV7-9; D is uncertain. Germline V gene lookup returns CDR1 SEHNR and CDR2 FQNEAQ (reference sequence). The V gene lost 1 base and the J gene lost 3 bases, with 16 bases spanning the gap. This CDR3 spans 17 amino acids. CDR3: CASSLDWARDDNQPQHF. CDR3 nucleotides: TGTGCCAGCAGCTTAGATTGGGCCCGGGATGACAATCAGCCCCAGCATTTT.

The chain combines TRBV7-7 with TRBJ2-1; 14 bases agree with TRBD2. CDR1 and CDR2 from the germline V gene are SSHAT and FNYEAQ (reference sequence). V lost 5 bases and J lost 5; bases outside the gene matches: 2. The CDR3 has 15 amino acids. As DNA, the CDR3 is TGTGCCAGCAGCAAGGGACTAGCGGGAGACAATGAGCAGTTCTTC. This gives the protein CASSKGLAGDNEQFF.

The V call is TRBV6-5, the J call TRBJ2-5; a possible D gene is TRBD1 (6 bases). Germline assignment: CDR1 MNHEY and CDR2 SVGAGI. The V end was cut by 6 bases, the J end by 5 bases, with 13 bases between. CDR3 length: 13 residues. CDR3 DNA sequence: TGTGCCAGCAGACGGGACAACGCGGAGACCCAGTACTTC. It translates to CASRRDNAETQYF.

The V and J genes are TRBV10-1 and TRBJ2-4, with 10 bases fitting TRBD1. The trim removed 3 bases at V and 8 bases at J, leaving 7 bases unmatched. Germline assignment: CDR1 WNHNN and CDR2 SYGVQD (reference sequence). This CDR3 contains 15 residues. The CDR3 loop reads CASSDGQGVGDIQYF. In DNA, the CDR3 is TGCGCCAGCAGTGACGGACAGGGGGTTGGAGACATTCAGTACTTC.

The chain is built from TRBV7-9 and TRBJ2-1, with 10 bases that match TRBD1. V was clipped by 3 bases and J by 5 bases; unmatched bases: 10. This CDR3 has 17 residues. The germline gives CDR1 SEHNR, CDR2 FQNEAQ (reference sequence). The CDR3: CASSLSYGQGVNNEQFF. CDR3 DNA: TGTGCCAGCAGCTTGTCCTATGGACAGGGGGTAAACAATGAGCAGTTCTTC.